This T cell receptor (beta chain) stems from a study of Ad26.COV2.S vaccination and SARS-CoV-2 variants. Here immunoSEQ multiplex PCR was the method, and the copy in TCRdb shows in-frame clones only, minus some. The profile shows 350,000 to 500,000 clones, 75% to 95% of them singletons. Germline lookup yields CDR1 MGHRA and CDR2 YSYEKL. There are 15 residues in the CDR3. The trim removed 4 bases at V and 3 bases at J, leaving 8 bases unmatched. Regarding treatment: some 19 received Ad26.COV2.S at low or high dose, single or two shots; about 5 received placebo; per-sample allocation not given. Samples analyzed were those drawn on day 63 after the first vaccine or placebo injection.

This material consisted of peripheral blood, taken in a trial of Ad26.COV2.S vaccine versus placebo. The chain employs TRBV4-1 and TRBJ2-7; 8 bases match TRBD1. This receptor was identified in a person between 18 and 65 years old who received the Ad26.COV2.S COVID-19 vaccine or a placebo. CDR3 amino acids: CASSLRDRRDYEQYF. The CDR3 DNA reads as TGCGCCAGCAGCCTAAGGGACAGGAGAGACTACGAGCAGTACTTC.